This TCR beta chain emerged from a study of cytomegalovirus exposure and HLA in healthy donors. Study outcomes and limitations: Rare sequences made up most TCRs, while some public TCRs were found in many donors. By HLA locus, TCR association rates varied in a later analysis, with DRB1 showing the most and HLA-C the fewest. Altogether, 150 to 200 TCR beta chains were recorded as cytomegalovirus-associated.

Germline CDR1 is LNHDA and CDR2 is SQIVND (reference sequence). The CDR3 runs to 14 residues. V lost 3 bases and J lost 7, with 13 bases in between. As for this clone: Antigen specificity is unknown.

PCR primers comprised 60 Vbeta and 13 Jbeta primers. Sequencing used immunoSEQ multiplex PCR; TCRdb keeps in-frame clones, though not all of them. The sample lists about 75,000 clones; 84% were seen once. Sequencing input: PBMCs. J is TRBJ1-5 and V is TRBV19; D is undetermined. The TCR comes from a man aged 70 or older in good health and CMV-seropositive. The CDR3 region has the DNA TGTGCCAGTAGTATTAAGGGCCGCGGGCAGCCCCAGCATTTT. Translating gives CASSIKGRGQPQHF.